Following are 5 T cell receptor beta chains from one sample sequenced in a study of monozygotic twins with inflammatory bowel disease. TCRdb re-called the 5' RACE reads, yielding one record per CDR3 amino acid sequence without DNA. The listing records about 160,000 distinct CDR3 sequences. Specimen: blood. The receptors stem from a human donor with ulcerative colitis or Crohn's disease, or a healthy co-twin of an affected twin (not recorded which).

V gene TRBV28 combines with J gene TRBJ2-1; TCRdb calls TRBD2, which cannot be checked without DNA. The V gene's germline CDR1 is MDHEN and CDR2 SYDVKM. The CDR3 sequence is 15 residues long. CDR3 loop: CASDPTLAGGDEQFF.

This chain links TRBV12-3 or TRBV12-4 with TRBJ2-4. The CDR3 runs 12 residues. The CDR3 sequence is CASSPDPNIQYF.

The J gene is TRBJ1-2, the V gene TRBV20-1; TCRdb lists TRBD1, though no DNA is available to test this call. The CDR3 spans 14 residues. Germline CDR1 reads DFQATT; CDR2 reads SNEGSKA (reference sequence). CDR3 loop: CSARDWGVAYGYTF.

The rearrangement uses TRBV6-5 and TRBJ1-3. This CDR3 contains 18 residues. The V gene's germline CDR1 is MNHEY and CDR2 SVGAGI. The CDR3 reads CASSYSGLGTDSGNTIYF.

V usage is TRBV6-5 and J usage is TRBJ2-7; without DNA, the TCRdb call of TRBD2 cannot be checked. CDR1 and CDR2 from the germline V gene are MNHEY and SVGAGI. This CDR3 is 17 amino acids long. This CDR3 reads CASSYALTSGASYEQYF.